This T cell receptor (beta chain) was observed in a study of T cell responses to AZD1222 COVID-19 vaccine. Study results and limitations: Clonal diversity was possibly underestimated, and white British individuals and females predominated among donors.

Regarding this clone: The antigen is unknown.

This table comes from immunoSEQ multiplex PCR, and its TCRdb copy is limited to in-frame clones, with some not included. Among under 200,000 clones listed, around 90% were seen once. This CDR3 spans 14 amino acids. V gave up 3 bases and J gave up 0 bases, with 6 bases separating them. CDR1 is SEHNR, CDR2 FQNEAQ, per germline (reference sequence). The sequence was obtained from an adult who received the AZD1222 COVID-19 vaccine. Sequenced here: peripheral blood, sampled 28 days after the second AZD1222 dose. The V gene is TRBV7-9, the J gene TRBJ1-3; no reliable D call. For the CDR3, the DNA is TGTGCCAGCAGCTTGAGTGGCTCTGGAAACACCATATATTTT. This gives the protein CASSLSGSGNTIYF.